This T cell receptor (beta chain) derives from a study of sequential checkpoint blockade in melanoma. Study as a whole: Patients were randomized 1:1 to nivolumab-then-ipilimumab or ipilimumab-then-nivolumab first-line. Both treatment sequences were followed by maintenance nivolumab.

The data were produced by immunoSEQ multiplex PCR, yet TCRdb's version contains in-frame clones alone and is incomplete. The table includes approximately 34,000 clones, approximately 84% detected once. Treatment indicated: randomized to nivolumab then ipilimumab (arm A) or the reverse (arm B). From thawed PBMCs, live CD3+CD8+ cells negative for CD19 and CD56 were sorted. Trimming removed 1 base at V and 4 bases at J, with 14 bases between. The V gene's germline CDR1 is SGHDT and CDR2 YYEEEE. This CDR3 has 15 residues. The chain uses TRBV5-6 and TRBJ1-1; D is possibly TRBD1 (6 bases). This sequence originates from a human donor with melanoma. The sequences come from CD8+ T cells sorted from blood (inferred from file names), collected from a patient given nivolumab and ipilimumab in sequence. The CDR3 loop is CASSLHRDYGTEAFF. The CDR3 bases are TGTGCCAGCAGCTTGCACAGGGACTACGGCACTGAAGCTTTCTTT.